This note documents a single T cell receptor (beta chain) sequence. This entry belongs to a study of Ad26.COV2.S vaccination and SARS-CoV-2 variants. Treatment of the sample: approximately 18 received Ad26.COV2.S at low or high dose, single or two shots; about 5 received placebo; per-sample allocation not given. Sampling was done on day 63 after the first vaccine or placebo injection. The germline gives CDR1 MDHEN, CDR2 SYDVKM. Between the trimmed V and J ends, which lost 2 bases and 2 bases, there was a span of 9 bases. This CDR3 comprises 14 residues. Repertoires were generated with immunoSEQ multiplex PCR, while TCRdb's copy carries only in-frame clones and drops some. Found here are roughly 380,000 clones, roughly 90% of them singletons; the top ten hold 3.5% to 4%.

The sample consisted of peripheral blood, taken in a trial of Ad26.COV2.S vaccine versus placebo. The chain recombines TRBV28 with TRBJ1-2, with unresolved D. The source of this sequence is a person aged 18-65 years who received the Ad26.COV2.S COVID-19 vaccine or a placebo. CDR3 DNA: TGTGCCAGCAGTTTAGATACCAGAAACTATGGCTACACCTTC. Amino acids: CASSLDTRNYGYTF.